Listed here are 18 T cell receptor beta chains from one sample, sequenced in a study of T cells in Graves' hyperthyroidism and ophthalmopathy. There were TCR beta CDR3 regions amplified from RNA transcripts. HTBI primers were used for first-round RT-PCR of the TCR CDR3. TCRdb ran MiXCR on the multiplex PCR reads and lists one entry per CDR3 protein. Among about 560,000 distinct CDR3 sequences, approximately 15% were seen once, and the ten largest hold 18%. Sequencing input: blood. Receptors originate from a woman between 18 and 30 years old with Graves' hyperthyroidism.

This clonotype was seen only a few times. The chain has TRBV20-1 and TRBJ2-7; D assignment may be TRBD1 or TRBD2 (5 bases each). Trimming stripped 4 bases from V and 0 bases from J, with 13 bases between. Germline-derived CDR1 and CDR2 are DFQATT and SNEGSKA (reference sequence). CDR3 length equals 14 residues. The CDR3 region has the DNA TGCAGTGCTAATTTCGGGGCGCGCTCCTACGAGCAGTACTTC. This translates into CSANFGARSYEQYF.

This clonotype occurred a few times. The chain is built from TRBV28 and TRBJ2-1; D perhaps matches TRBD1 (5 bases). The V gene lost 1 base and the J gene lost 0 bases, with 10 bases spanning the gap. Germline V gene lookup returns CDR1 MDHEN and CDR2 SYDVKM. The CDR3 totals 16 residues. In DNA, the CDR3 is TGTGCCAGCAGTTTATATGGGCAGGGCTCCTACAATGAGCAGTTCTTC. This encodes CASSLYGQGSYNEQFF.

This clonotype was picked up many times. V is TRBV6-5 and J is TRBJ2-7; D possibly corresponds to TRBD2 (5 bases). V lost 8 bases, J lost 6 bases, and 23 bases lay in between. Germline V gene data show CDR1 as MNHEY and CDR2 as SVGAGI. The CDR3 runs to 15 residues. CDR3 nucleotide sequence: TGTGCCAGCGGGCTTCTGGCGGGTAAGATTAGCGAGCAGTACTTC. It yields the protein CASGLLAGKISEQYF.

This clonotype was recorded many times. The chain links TRBV2 to TRBJ1-5; D is undetermined. Germline V gene lookup returns CDR1 SNHLY and CDR2 FYNNEI. V lost 1 base, J lost 9 bases, and 13 bases lay in between. This CDR3 region has 14 residues. CDR3 in amino acids: CASSEVGGGGPQHF. In nucleotides, the CDR3 is TGTGCCAGCAGTGAAGTGGGAGGTGGCGGGCCCCAGCATTTT.

This clonotype appeared a few times. The CDR3: CASSLSTGNQPQHF. CDR3 nucleotide sequence: TGTGCCAGCAGTTTATCGACAGGCAATCAGCCCCAGCATTTT. The V gene is TRBV12-3 or TRBV12-4, the J gene TRBJ1-5; D is perhaps TRBD1 (5 bases). The V end was cut by 2 bases, the J end by 2 bases, with 7 bases between. The CDR3 spans 14 residues.

This clonotype was detected many times. The CDR3 is CASGQVNTEAFF. The CDR3 DNA reads as TGCGCCAGCGGCCAGGTGAACACTGAAGCTTTCTTT. The chain carries TRBV5-1 and TRBJ1-1; D is undetermined. CDR3 length equals 12 residues. CDR1 is SGHRS, CDR2 YFSETQ, per germline. The germline V and J ends were trimmed by 7 bases and 0 bases, with 7 bases remaining between them.

This clonotype was counted between two and nine times. V is TRBV29-1 and J is TRBJ2-3; a weak D match, TRBD2 (5 bases). Germline CDR1 SQVTM, CDR2 ANQGSEA. CDR3 length: 12 amino acids. With 2 bases removed from V and 6 bases from J, the gap between germline ends came to 9 bases. In nucleotides, the CDR3 is TGCAGCGTTGAATTAGCGAGTGATACGCAGTATTTT. Protein: CSVELASDTQYF.

The genes are TRBV29-1 and TRBJ1-3; 9 bases are shared with TRBD1. CDR3 length equals 13 residues. V shed 4 bases, J shed 4 bases, and the junction held 2 bases outside the gene matches. The V gene's germline CDR1 is SQVTM and CDR2 ANQGSEA. The CDR3 sequence: CSVGQGVGNTIYF. CDR3 coding DNA: TGCAGCGTTGGACAGGGGGTAGGAAACACCATATATTTT.

The CDR3 sequence: CASSLRGRGTGEQYF. The CDR3 coding sequence is TGTGCCAGCAGTTTAAGGGGAAGGGGTACCGGCGAGCAGTACTTC. The chain combines TRBV28 with TRBJ2-7, with D possibly being TRBD1 (5 bases). V was cut by 2 bases and J by 6 bases, with 17 bases left in between. Germline-derived CDR1 and CDR2 are MDHEN and SYDVKM. The CDR3 covers 15 residues.

This clonotype was seen repeatedly, ten times or more. This chain joins TRBV2 and TRBJ2-3, with TRBD1 matching 7 bases. Germline V lookup: CDR1 SNHLY, CDR2 FYNNEI. The CDR3 spans 12 residues. J gave up 3 bases and V 9 bases, and 3 bases lay outside the gene matches. CDR3 protein: CARPGQTDTQYF. As DNA, the CDR3 is TGTGCCAGACCGGGACAGACAGATACGCAGTATTTT. Drawing the rest from reference TRBV2 and TRBJ2-3, the complete variable domain is EPEVTQTPSHQVTQMGQEVILRCVPISNHLYFYWYRQILGQKVEFLVSFYNNEISEKSEIFDDQFSVERPDGSNFTLKIRSTKLEDSAMYFCARPGQTDTQYFGPGTRLTVL.

The rearrangement joins TRBV5-6 to TRBJ2-2, with D possibly TRBD2 on 6 matching bases. V was pared by 0 bases and J by 2 bases, with 8 bases between. Per germline, CDR1 SGHDT and CDR2 YYEEEE. The CDR3 sequence is 15 residues long. CDR3 sequence reads: CASSLGDSNTGELFF. The CDR3 DNA is TGTGCCAGCAGCTTGGGGGACTCTAACACCGGGGAGCTGTTTTTT.

This clonotype was counted many times. This chain connects TRBV3-1 to TRBJ2-1, with 7 positions matching TRBD1. The CDR3 runs to 15 residues. Germline V gene sequence: CDR1 LGHDT, CDR2 YNNKEL (reference sequence). Trimming removed 5 bases from V and 4 bases from J; junction bases left unmatched: 8. DNA for the CDR3: TGTGCCAGCAGCGTTCGAGGGGGCCTTTACAATGAGCAGTTCTTC. This sequence encodes CASSVRGGLYNEQFF.

On this clonotype: A read error may be the cause here, since a much bigger clone is one base away. This rearrangement joins TRBV6-5 to TRBJ1-5; possibly TRBD1 for D (5 bases). The CDR3 totals 16 residues. The V and J ends lost 0 bases and 9 bases respectively, with 18 bases between them. Germline CDR1 MNHEY, CDR2 SVGAGI. The CDR3 loop reads CASSYSSRERHPPQHF. The DNA for the CDR3 is TGTGCCAGCAGTTACTCATCCAGGGAGAGGCATCCGCCCCAGCATTTT.

The rearrangement joins TRBV18 to TRBJ2-5; D is undetermined. The germline V gene encodes CDR1 KGHSH and CDR2 LQKENI. V shed 0 bases and J shed 9 bases, with 14 bases lying between them. This CDR3 comprises 14 residues. CDR3 in DNA: TGTGCCAGCTCACCACCGTCAGTAGGTCGGGCCCAGTACTTC. It is translated as CASSPPSVGRAQYF.

This clonotype has at least ten counts. The V call is TRBV2, the J call TRBJ2-4; D not certain. Deletions cut 2 bases from V and 6 bases from J, with 14 bases between. This CDR3 has 15 residues. From germline, CDR1 is SNHLY and CDR2 FYNNEI. CDR3 loop: CASSEPRRLGNIQYF. CDR3 DNA sequence: TGTGCCAGCAGTGAACCGCGCAGGCTTGGAAACATTCAGTACTTC.

In this sample, this clonotype turned up a few times. The chain recombines TRBV19 with TRBJ2-3, with D unresolved. CDR3 size: 15 residues. Germline V gene data show CDR1 as LNHDA and CDR2 as SQIVND (reference sequence). The V and J ends lost 2 bases and 0 bases respectively, with 9 bases between them. CDR3 DNA sequence: TGTGCCAGTAGTATACAACGGAGTAGCACAGATACGCAGTATTTT. It translates to CASSIQRSSTDTQYF.

The J gene is TRBJ2-7, the V gene TRBV20-1, with a tentative D call TRBD1 (5 bases). V was trimmed by 5 bases and J by 2 bases, leaving 16 bases between them. Germline V gene data show CDR1 as DFQATT and CDR2 as SNEGSKA (reference sequence). This CDR3 is 14 amino acids long. CDR3 DNA: TGCAGTGCTCGCTCCCGGACATCCCCCTACGAGCAGTACTTC. This codes for CSARSRTSPYEQYF.

The genes are TRBV6-1 and TRBJ2-2; D ambiguous. Germline CDR1 reads MNHNS; CDR2 reads SASEGT. The CDR3 has 13 amino acids. Trimming stripped 3 bases from V and 14 bases from J, with 16 bases between. CDR3 nucleotide sequence: TGTGCCAGCAGTGACGACGGACCCGGATCTCTGTTTTTT. Translation: CASSDDGPGSLFF.